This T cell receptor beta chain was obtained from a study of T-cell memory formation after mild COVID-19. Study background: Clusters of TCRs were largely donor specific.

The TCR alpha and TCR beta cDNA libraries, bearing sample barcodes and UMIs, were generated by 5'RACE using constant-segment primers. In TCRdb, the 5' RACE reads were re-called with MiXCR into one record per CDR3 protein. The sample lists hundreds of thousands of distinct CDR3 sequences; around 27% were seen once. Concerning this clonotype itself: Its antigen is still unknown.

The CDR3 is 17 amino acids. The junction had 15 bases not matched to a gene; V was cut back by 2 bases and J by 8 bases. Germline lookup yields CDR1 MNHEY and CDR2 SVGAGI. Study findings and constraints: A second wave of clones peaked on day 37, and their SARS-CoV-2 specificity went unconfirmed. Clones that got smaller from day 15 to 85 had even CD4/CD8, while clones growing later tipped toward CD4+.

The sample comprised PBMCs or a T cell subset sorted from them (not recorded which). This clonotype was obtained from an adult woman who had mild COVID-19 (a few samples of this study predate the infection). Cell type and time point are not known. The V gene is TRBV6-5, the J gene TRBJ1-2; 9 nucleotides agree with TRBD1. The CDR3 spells CASSYGHWEGQGDGYTF. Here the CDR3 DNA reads TGTGCCAGCAGTTACGGTCATTGGGAGGGACAGGGAGACGGCTACACCTTC.